Reported below is one TCR beta chain. Its antigen is currently unknown. CDR3 length equals 8 residues. Germline CDR1 reads DFQATT; CDR2 reads SNEGSKA (reference sequence). Trimming left V 3 bases short and J 10 bases short, with 1 base between. The data stem from a study of T cells after yellow fever vaccination. Background on the study: The authors prepared low-cell-number fractions using SMART-Seq v4 Ultra Low Input.

Broader study findings: Most clones from primary vaccination resurfaced after the booster (approximately 96% CD4, over 85% CD8).

Template switching by 5'RACE produced TCR cDNA, adding a universal primer site and UMIs. TCRdb passed the 5' RACE reads through MiXCR, listing each CDR3 protein once. This table has nearly 550,000 distinct CDR3 sequences, 15% to 20% appearing once. This clonotype was sampled from a man aged 30 to 45 who received the YFV17D yellow fever vaccine. The material was PBMCs, obtained 15 days after the yellow fever booster vaccination. The chain couples TRBV20-1 to TRBJ2-1; no definite D call. CDR3 protein: CSASEQFF. The CDR3 coding sequence is TGCAGTGCTAGCGAGCAGTTCTTC.